These 2 T cell receptor beta chains share one sample of origin, sequenced in a study of blood T cell repertoires in COVID-19. Assay used: immunoSEQ multiplex PCR; TCRdb lists only in-frame clones, some missing. The data hold a few hundred thousand clones, with about 79% observed a single time. The sample taken for sequencing was peripheral blood. The receptors derive from a man older than 75 with acute or convalescent COVID-19.

This clone was counted between two and nine times. The chain couples TRBV15 to TRBJ1-6, with D perhaps matching TRBD1 (5 bases). Trimming cost V 6 bases and J 0 bases, with 12 bases left between them. The CDR3 consists of 16 residues. Germline V gene data show CDR1 as LNHNV and CDR2 as YYDKDF (reference sequence). The CDR3 is CATRGLASSYNSPLHF. As DNA, the CDR3 is TGTGCCACCAGGGGACTAGCGAGCTCCTATAATTCACCCCTCCACTTT.

The V call is TRBV7-2, the J call TRBJ1-2; D remains unclear. The CDR3 spans 14 residues. Trimming pared 4 bases from V and 0 bases from J, leaving 9 bases between. CDR1 and CDR2 from the germline V gene are SGHTA and FQGNSA. The CDR3 region has the DNA TGTGCCAGCAGCTCTTCTGTCGCTAACTATGGCTACACCTTC. The encoded protein is CASSSSVANYGYTF.